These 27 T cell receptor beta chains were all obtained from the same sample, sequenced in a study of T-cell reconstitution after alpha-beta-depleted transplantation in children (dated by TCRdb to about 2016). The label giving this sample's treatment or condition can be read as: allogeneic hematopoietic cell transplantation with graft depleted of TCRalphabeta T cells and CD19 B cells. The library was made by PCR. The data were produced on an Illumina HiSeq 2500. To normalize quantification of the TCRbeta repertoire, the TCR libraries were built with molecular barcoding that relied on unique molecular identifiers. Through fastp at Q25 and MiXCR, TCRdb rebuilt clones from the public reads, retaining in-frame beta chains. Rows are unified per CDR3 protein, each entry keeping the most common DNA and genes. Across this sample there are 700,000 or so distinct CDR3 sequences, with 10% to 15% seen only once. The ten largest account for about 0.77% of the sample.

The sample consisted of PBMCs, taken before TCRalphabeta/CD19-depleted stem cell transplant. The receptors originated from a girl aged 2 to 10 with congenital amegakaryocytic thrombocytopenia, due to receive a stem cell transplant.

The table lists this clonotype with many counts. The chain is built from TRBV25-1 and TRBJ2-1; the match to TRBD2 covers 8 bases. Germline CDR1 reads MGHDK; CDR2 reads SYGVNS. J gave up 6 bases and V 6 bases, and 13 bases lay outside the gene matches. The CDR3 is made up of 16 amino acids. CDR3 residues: CASRTSGTSIPNEQFF. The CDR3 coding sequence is TGTGCCAGCAGGACATCCGGGACTAGTATTCCCAATGAGCAGTTCTTC. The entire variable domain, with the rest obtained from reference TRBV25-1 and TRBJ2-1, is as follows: EADIYQTPRYLVIGTGKKITLECSQTMGHDKMYWYQQDPGMELHLIHYSYGVNSTEKGDLSSESTVSRIRTEHFPLTLESARPSHTSQYLCASRTSGTSIPNEQFFGPGTRLTVL.

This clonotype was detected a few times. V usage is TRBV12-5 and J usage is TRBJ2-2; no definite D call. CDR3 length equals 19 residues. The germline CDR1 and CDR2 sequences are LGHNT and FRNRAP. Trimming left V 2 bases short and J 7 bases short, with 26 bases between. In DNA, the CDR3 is TGTGCTAGTGGTTTGAGCCGTGGGTTCCCTACCCTAACGAACGGGGAGCTGTTTTTT. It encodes CASGLSRGFPTLTNGELFF.

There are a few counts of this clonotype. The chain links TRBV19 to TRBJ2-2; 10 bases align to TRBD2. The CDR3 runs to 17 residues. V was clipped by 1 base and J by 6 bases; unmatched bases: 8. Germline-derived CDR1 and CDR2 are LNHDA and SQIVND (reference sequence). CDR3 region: CASSIAGGLAGAGELFF. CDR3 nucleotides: TGTGCCAGTAGTATAGCGGGTGGCCTAGCGGGAGCCGGGGAGCTGTTTTTT.

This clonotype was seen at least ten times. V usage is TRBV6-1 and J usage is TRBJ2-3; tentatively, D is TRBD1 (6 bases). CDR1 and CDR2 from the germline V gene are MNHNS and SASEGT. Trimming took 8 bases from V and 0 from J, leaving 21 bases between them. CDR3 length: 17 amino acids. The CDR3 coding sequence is TGTGCCAGCTCCCTCCGGGACACCTTTCTCAGCACAGATACGCAGTATTTT. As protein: CASSLRDTFLSTDTQYF.

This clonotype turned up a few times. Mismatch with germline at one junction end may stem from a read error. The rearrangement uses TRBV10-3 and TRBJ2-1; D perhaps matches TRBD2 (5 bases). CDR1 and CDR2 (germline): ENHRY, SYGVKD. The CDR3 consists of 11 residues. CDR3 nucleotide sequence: TGTGCCATCAGTCCTGGAGGTGTTGAGTCCTTC. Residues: CAISPGGVESF.

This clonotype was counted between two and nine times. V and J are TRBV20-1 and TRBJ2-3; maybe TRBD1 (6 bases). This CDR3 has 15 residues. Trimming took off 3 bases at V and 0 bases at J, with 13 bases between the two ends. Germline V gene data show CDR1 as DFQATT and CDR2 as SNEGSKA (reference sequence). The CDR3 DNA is TGCAGTGCTAGTCACAGGGTCGCTAGCACAGATACGCAGTATTTT. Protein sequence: CSASHRVASTDTQYF.

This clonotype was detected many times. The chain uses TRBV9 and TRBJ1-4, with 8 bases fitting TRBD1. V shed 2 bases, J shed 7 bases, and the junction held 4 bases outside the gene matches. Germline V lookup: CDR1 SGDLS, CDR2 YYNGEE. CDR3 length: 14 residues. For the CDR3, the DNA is TGTGCCAGCAGCGTCGACAGGGGTAGTGAAAAACTGTTTTTT. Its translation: CASSVDRGSEKLFF.

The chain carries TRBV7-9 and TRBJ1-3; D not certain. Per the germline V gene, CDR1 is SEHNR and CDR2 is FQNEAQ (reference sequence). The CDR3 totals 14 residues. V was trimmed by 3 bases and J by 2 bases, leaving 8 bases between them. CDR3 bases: TGTGCCAGCAGCTTGAAAGCTCCTGGAAACACCATATATTTT. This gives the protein CASSLKAPGNTIYF.

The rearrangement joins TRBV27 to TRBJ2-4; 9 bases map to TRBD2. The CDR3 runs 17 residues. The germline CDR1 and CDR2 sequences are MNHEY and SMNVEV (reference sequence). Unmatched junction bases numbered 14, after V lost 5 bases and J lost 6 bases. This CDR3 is CASSPLVAGVSLNIQYF. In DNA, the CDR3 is TGTGCCAGCAGTCCCCTTGTAGCGGGAGTAAGTTTAAACATTCAGTACTTC.

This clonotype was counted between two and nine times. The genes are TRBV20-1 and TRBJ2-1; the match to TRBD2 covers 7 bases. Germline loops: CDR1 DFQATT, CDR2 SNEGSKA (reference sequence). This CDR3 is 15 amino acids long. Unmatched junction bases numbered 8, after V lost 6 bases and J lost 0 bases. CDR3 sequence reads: CSAREAGSSYNEQFF. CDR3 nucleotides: TGCAGTGCCAGGGAAGCGGGAAGCTCCTACAATGAGCAGTTCTTC.

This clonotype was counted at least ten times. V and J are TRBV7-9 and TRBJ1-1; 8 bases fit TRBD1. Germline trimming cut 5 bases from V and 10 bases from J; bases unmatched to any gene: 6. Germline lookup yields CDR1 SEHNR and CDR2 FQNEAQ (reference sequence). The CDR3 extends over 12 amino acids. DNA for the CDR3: TGTGCCAGCAGCGAGACCAGGGGGCGAGCTTTCTTT. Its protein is CASSETRGRAFF. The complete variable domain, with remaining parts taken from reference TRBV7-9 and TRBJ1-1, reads DTGVSQNPRHKITKRGQNVTFRCDPISEHNRLYWYRQTLGQGPEFLTYFQNEAQLEKSRLLSDRFSAERPKGSFSTLEIQRTEQGDSAMYLCASSETRGRAFFGQGTRLTVV.

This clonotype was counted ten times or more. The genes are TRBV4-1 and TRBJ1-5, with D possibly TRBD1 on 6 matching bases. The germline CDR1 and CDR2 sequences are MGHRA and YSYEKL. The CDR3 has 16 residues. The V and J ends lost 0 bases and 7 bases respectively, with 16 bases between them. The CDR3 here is CASSQDNYQGTQPQHF. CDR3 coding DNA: TGCGCCAGCAGCCAAGATAATTACCAGGGGACGCAGCCCCAGCATTTT.

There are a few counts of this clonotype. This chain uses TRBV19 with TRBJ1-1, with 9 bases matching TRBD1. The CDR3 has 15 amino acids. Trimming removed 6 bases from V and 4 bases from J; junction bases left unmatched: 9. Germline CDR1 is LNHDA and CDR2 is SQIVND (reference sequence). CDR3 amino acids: CASRQGTGRSTEAFF. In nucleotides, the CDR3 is TGTGCCAGTAGACAGGGGACAGGGAGGAGCACTGAAGCTTTCTTT.

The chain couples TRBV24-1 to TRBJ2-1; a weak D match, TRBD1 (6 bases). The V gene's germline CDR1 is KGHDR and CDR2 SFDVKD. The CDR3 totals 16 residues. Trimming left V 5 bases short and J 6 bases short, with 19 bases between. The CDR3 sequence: CATSGAPGDGPNEQFF. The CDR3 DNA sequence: TGTGCCACCAGTGGTGCTCCAGGGGATGGGCCCAATGAGCAGTTCTTC.

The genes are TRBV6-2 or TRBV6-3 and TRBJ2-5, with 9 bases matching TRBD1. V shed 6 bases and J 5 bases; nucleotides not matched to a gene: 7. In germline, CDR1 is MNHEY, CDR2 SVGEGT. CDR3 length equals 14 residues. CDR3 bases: TGTGCCAGCAGAGGACAGGGGATGTGGGAGACCCAGTACTTC. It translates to CASRGQGMWETQYF.

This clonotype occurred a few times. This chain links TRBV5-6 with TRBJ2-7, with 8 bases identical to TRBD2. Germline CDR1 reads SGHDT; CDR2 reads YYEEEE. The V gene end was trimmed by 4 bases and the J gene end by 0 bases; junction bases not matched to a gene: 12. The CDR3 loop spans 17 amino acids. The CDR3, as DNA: TGTGCCAGCAGCATCTACCTTAGCGGGGCCAGCTCCTACGAGCAGTACTTC. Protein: CASSIYLSGASSYEQYF.

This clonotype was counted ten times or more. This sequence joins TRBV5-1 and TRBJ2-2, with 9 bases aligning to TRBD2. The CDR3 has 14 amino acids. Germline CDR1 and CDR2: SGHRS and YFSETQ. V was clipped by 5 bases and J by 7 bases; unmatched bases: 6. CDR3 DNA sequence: TGCGCCAGCAGATCTCAGACTAGCGGCGGGGAGCTGTTTTTT. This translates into CASRSQTSGGELFF. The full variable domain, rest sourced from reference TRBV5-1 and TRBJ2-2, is KAGVTQTPRYLIKTRGQQVTLSCSPISGHRSVSWYQQTPGQGLQFLFEYFSETQRNKGNFPGRFSGRQFSNSRSEMNVSTLELGDSALYLCASRSQTSGGELFFGEGSRLTVL.

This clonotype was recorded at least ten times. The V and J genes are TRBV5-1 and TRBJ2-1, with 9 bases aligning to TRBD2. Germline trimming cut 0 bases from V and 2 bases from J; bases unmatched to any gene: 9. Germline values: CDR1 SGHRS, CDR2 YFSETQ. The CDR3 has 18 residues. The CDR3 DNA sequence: TGCGCCAGCAGCTTGGAAGGGACTAGACTAGCGGCCTACAATGAGCAGTTCTTC. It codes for CASSLEGTRLAAYNEQFF.

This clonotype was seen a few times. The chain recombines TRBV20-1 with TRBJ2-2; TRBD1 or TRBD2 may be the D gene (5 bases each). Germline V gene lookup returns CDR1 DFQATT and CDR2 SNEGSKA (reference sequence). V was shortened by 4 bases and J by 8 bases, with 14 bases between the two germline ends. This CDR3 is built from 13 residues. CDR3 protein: CSAIDPGRGELFF. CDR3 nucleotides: TGCAGTGCTATTGACCCGGGGCGAGGGGAGCTGTTTTTT.

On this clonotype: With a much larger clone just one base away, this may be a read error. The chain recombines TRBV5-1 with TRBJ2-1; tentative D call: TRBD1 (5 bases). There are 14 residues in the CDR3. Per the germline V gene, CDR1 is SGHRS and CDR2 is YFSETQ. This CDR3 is CASYLETDHNEQLF. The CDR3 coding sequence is TGCGCCAGCTATTTAGAGACAGATCACAATGAGCAGCTCTTC. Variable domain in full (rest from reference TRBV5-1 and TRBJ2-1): KAGVTQTPRYLIKTRGQQVTLSCSPISGHRSVSWYQQTPGQGLQFLFEYFSETQRNKGNFPGRFSGRQFSNSRSEMNVSTLELGDSALYLCASYLETDHNEQLFGPGTRLTVL.

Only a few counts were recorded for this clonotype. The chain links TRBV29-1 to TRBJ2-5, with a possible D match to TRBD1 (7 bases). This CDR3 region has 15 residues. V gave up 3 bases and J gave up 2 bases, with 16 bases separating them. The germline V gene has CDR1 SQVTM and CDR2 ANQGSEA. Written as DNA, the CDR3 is TGCAGCGTTGATGGTTGCGGGACAGAGCAAGAGACCCAGTACTTC. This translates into CSVDGCGTEQETQYF.

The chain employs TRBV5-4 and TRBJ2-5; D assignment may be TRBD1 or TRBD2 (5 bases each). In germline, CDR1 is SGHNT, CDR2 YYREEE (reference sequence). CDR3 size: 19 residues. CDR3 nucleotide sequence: TGTGCTGGCAGCTGCGTCGTGGCCTCAGCGGAAGGGGAACAAGAGACCCAGTACTTC. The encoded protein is CAGSCVVASAEGEQETQYF.

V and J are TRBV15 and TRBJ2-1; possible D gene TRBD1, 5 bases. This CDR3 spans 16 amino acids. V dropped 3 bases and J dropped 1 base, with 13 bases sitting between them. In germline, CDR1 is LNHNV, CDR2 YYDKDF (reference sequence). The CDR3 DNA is TGTGCCACCAGCAGCAACCCAGGGTGGTCCTACAATGAGCAGTTCTTC. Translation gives CATSSNPGWSYNEQFF.

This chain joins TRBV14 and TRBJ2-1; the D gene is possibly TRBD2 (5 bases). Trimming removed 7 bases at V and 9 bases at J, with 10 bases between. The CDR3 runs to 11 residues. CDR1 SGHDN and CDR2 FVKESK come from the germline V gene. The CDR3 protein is CASTRGAEQFF. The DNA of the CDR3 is TGTGCCAGCACCCGGGGAGCTGAGCAGTTCTTC.

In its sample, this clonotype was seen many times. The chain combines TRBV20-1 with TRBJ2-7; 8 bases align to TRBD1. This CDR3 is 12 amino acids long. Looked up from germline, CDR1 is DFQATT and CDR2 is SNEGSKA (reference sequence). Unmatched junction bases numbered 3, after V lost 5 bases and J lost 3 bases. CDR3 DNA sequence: TGCAGTGCTTGGACAGGGCTCTACGAGCAGTACTTC. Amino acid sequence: CSAWTGLYEQYF.

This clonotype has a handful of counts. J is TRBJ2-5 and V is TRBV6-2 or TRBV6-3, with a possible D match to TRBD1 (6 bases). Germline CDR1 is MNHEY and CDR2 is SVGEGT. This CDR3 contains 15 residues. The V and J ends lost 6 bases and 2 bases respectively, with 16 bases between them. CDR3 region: CASRRPFRGQETQYF. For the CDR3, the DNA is TGTGCCAGCAGAAGACCGTTTAGGGGGCAAGAGACCCAGTACTTC.

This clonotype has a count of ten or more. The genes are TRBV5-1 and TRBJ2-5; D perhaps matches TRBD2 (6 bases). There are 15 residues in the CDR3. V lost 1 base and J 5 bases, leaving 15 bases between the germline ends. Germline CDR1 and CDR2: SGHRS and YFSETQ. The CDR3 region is CASSLSSGVEETQYF. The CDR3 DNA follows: TGCGCCAGCAGCTTGTCCTCGGGAGTAGAGGAGACCCAGTACTTC.